The rows below give T cell receptor beta chains drawn from one sample of a study of cytomegalovirus exposure and HLA in healthy donors. Assay: immunoSEQ multiplex PCR; the TCRdb copy retains only in-frame clones and omits some. The sample is made up of under 90,000 clones, and the top ten hold 15% of it. Sequencing was performed on PBMCs. The receptors originated from a man aged 50-60 years in good health and CMV-seropositive. Each CDR3 is given without its conserved first and last residue. The order of the fields is CDR3 protein, V gene, J gene.

CDR3 protein: ASSSRGRQGRETQY; V gene: TRBV11-3; J gene: TRBJ2-5
CDR3 protein: ASSVGTLRASYNEQF; V gene: TRBV9; J gene: TRBJ2-1
CDR3 protein: ASSSLGWEDEQF; V gene: TRBV5-1; J gene: TRBJ2-1
CDR3 protein: ASSAGQTYTDTQY; V gene: TRBV7-7; J gene: TRBJ2-3
CDR3 protein: ASSQDRREF; V gene: TRBV4-2; J gene: TRBJ2-1
CDR3 protein: ASSQEQGFRYGYT; V gene: TRBV4-3; J gene: TRBJ1-2
CDR3 protein: ASRSSSGEQY; V gene: TRBV28; J gene: TRBJ2-7
CDR3 protein: ASSEAESYGYT; V gene: TRBV9; J gene: TRBJ1-2
CDR3 protein: ASSLWTGNGETQY; V gene: TRBV5-1; J gene: TRBJ2-5
CDR3 protein: ASSQAAGTSGENEQF; V gene: TRBV4-2; J gene: TRBJ2-1
CDR3 protein: ASSEGVNTEAF; V gene: TRBV7-2; J gene: TRBJ1-1
CDR3 protein: ASSRPGSSTGGTQY; V gene: TRBV4-2; J gene: TRBJ2-3
CDR3 protein: ASSLAGLAGGPAKNIQY; V gene: TRBV7-2; J gene: TRBJ2-4
CDR3 protein: ASSPTGGSVSGELF; V gene: TRBV13; J gene: TRBJ2-2
CDR3 protein: AIGDRLENTEAF; V gene: TRBV10-3; J gene: TRBJ1-1
CDR3 protein: ATSRDKRLGDYEQY; V gene: TRBV15; J gene: TRBJ2-7
CDR3 protein: ASSERAGVNNEQF; V gene: TRBV6-6; J gene: TRBJ2-1
CDR3 protein: ASRSGQAGGELF; V gene: TRBV5-1; J gene: TRBJ2-2
CDR3 protein: ASSRSGGSSYEQY; V gene: TRBV5-4; J gene: TRBJ2-7
CDR3 protein: ASSSGTDGRTQY; V gene: TRBV6-5; J gene: TRBJ2-5
CDR3 protein: ASSRFPGELF; V gene: TRBV7-3; J gene: TRBJ2-2
CDR3 protein: ASSYPTDTQY; V gene: TRBV6-6; J gene: TRBJ2-3
CDR3 protein: ASGLAGDTGELF; V gene: TRBV5-1; J gene: TRBJ2-2
CDR3 protein: AWGGHRLNEQF; V gene: TRBV30; J gene: TRBJ2-1
CDR3 protein: ASSGQSNTGELF; V gene: TRBV10-1; J gene: TRBJ2-2
CDR3 protein: ASSPGPSSYNEQF; V gene: TRBV5-6; J gene: TRBJ2-1
CDR3 protein: ASSQMRTVEQY; V gene: TRBV4-3; J gene: TRBJ2-7
CDR3 protein: ASSQKSDRETQY; V gene: TRBV4-2; J gene: TRBJ2-5
CDR3 protein: ASSQDVTGELF; V gene: TRBV14; J gene: TRBJ2-2
CDR3 protein: ASSSVRGSRFKKLF; V gene: TRBV11-2; J gene: TRBJ1-4
CDR3 protein: ASSLGGKQY; V gene: TRBV5-6; J gene: TRBJ2-7
CDR3 protein: AWKETGGIGQY; V gene: TRBV30; J gene: TRBJ2-7
CDR3 protein: ASSQDLGGDEQF; V gene: TRBV4-3; J gene: TRBJ2-1
CDR3 protein: ASRPTSGLPFYEQY; V gene: TRBV7-6; J gene: TRBJ2-7
CDR3 protein: ASTRLAGTNEQF; V gene: TRBV6-5; J gene: TRBJ2-1
CDR3 protein: ASTPTAVLPGGYT; V gene: TRBV19; J gene: TRBJ1-2
CDR3 protein: ASSLYKFKYEQF; V gene: TRBV7-2; J gene: TRBJ2-1
CDR3 protein: ASSTKGAGVGNEQF; V gene: TRBV18; J gene: TRBJ2-1
CDR3 protein: ASSNLQGKLF; V gene: TRBV11-2; J gene: TRBJ1-4
CDR3 protein: ASSLDRDTEAF; V gene: TRBV7-9; J gene: TRBJ1-1
CDR3 protein: ASGRAGFGYGYT; V gene: TRBV6-5; J gene: TRBJ1-2
CDR3 protein: ASSSAADRDGNEQY; V gene: TRBV28; J gene: TRBJ2-7
CDR3 protein: ASSRDRGGSSGANVLT; V gene: TRBV5-4; J gene: TRBJ2-6
CDR3 protein: ASRLTGGVNTEAF; V gene: TRBV11-3; J gene: TRBJ1-1
CDR3 protein: ASSQDGGGGAF; V gene: TRBV4-2; J gene: TRBJ1-1
CDR3 protein: SVTSPGLGVTEAF; V gene: TRBV29-1; J gene: TRBJ1-1
CDR3 protein: ASSFGAGDIRGNEQF; V gene: TRBV5-1; J gene: TRBJ2-1
CDR3 protein: ASSPTVAEGYT; V gene: TRBV18; J gene: TRBJ1-2
CDR3 protein: ASSYGRVNTEAF; V gene: TRBV6-5; J gene: TRBJ1-1
CDR3 protein: ASNTAQGPYGYT; V gene: TRBV6-1; J gene: TRBJ1-2
CDR3 protein: ASSLGTRRGNQPQH; V gene: TRBV18; J gene: TRBJ1-5
CDR3 protein: AIRGLVGNEQF; V gene: TRBV10-3; J gene: TRBJ2-1
CDR3 protein: ASSVDDRMDYEQY; V gene: TRBV9; J gene: TRBJ2-7
CDR3 protein: AGSRWAEAF; V gene: TRBV30; J gene: TRBJ1-1
CDR3 protein: AWVDRNTEAF; V gene: TRBV30; J gene: TRBJ1-1
CDR3 protein: ASNSDSSNYGYT; V gene: TRBV4-2; J gene: TRBJ1-2
CDR3 protein: ASSSGQGQRNEQF; V gene: TRBV7-2; J gene: TRBJ2-1